This T cell receptor beta chain was found in a study of cytomegalovirus exposure and HLA in healthy donors. TCRdb's table, derived via immunoSEQ multiplex PCR, lists solely in-frame clones and lacks some. The profile shows approximately 100,000 clones, around 88% of them singletons. CDR1 and CDR2 from the germline V gene are SGHAT and FQNNGV. The junction had 14 bases not matched to a gene; V was cut back by 5 bases and J by 11 bases. The CDR3 is 16 residues long. The donors were part of the 120-subject validation cohort, which stood apart from the approximately 630-subject first cohort. The V gene is TRBV11-2, the J gene TRBJ1-5; the match to TRBD1 covers 11 bases. Sequences were obtained from PBMCs. The receptor comes from a woman in her 30s in good health and CMV-seronegative. The CDR3 here is CASSNSGQGALGAQHF. CDR3 nucleotides: TGTGCCAGCAGCAACTCAGGACAGGGGGCTCTAGGAGCCCAGCATTTT.